These 20 T cell receptor beta chains were sequenced from one sample in a study of cytomegalovirus exposure and HLA in healthy donors. PCR used 60 Vbeta primers and 13 Jbeta primers. Sequencing was performed with immunoSEQ multiplex PCR; in TCRdb, only in-frame clones are kept and a portion is missing. The sample has tens of thousands of clones; approximately 71% are singletons. The sequencing sample was made of PBMCs. The receptor set was obtained from a man aged 45 to 65 in good health and CMV-seropositive.

The rearrangement links TRBV9 to TRBJ1-6; TRBD1 matches 8 bases. V was clipped by 4 bases and J by 9 bases; unmatched bases: 12. Germline CDR1 SGDLS, CDR2 YYNGEE. CDR3 size: 16 residues. The CDR3 sequence: CASSTSAGGRVSPLHF. The CDR3 DNA sequence: TGTGCCAGCAGCACGTCGGCAGGGGGCCGGGTTTCACCCCTCCACTTT.

The chain's CDR3 is CASIPPGGGGTQYF. The CDR3 DNA follows: TGTGCCAGCATCCCTCCCGGCGGGGGGGGGACCCAGTACTTC. J is TRBJ2-5 and V is TRBV6-5; 9 nucleotides line up with TRBD2. Germline V gene data show CDR1 as MNHEY and CDR2 as SVGAGI. Losses at the gene ends were 7 bases for V and 7 bases for J; bases not matched to a gene: 10. The CDR3 length is 14 residues.

The chain couples TRBV4-2 to TRBJ2-5, with 7 bases matching TRBD1. The length of the CDR3 is 15 residues. The V and J ends lost 2 bases and 2 bases, in that order; junction bases with no gene match: 5. Germline V gene lookup returns CDR1 LGHNA and CDR2 YNFKEQ. CDR3: CASSQPWDRQETQYF. CDR3 bases: TGTGCCAGCAGCCAACCCTGGGACAGACAAGAGACCCAGTACTTC.

This sequence joins TRBV18 and TRBJ1-5; the D is unclear. Trimming cost V 2 bases and J 1 base, with 9 bases left between them. This CDR3 has 15 amino acids. CDR1 and CDR2 from the germline V gene are KGHSH and LQKENI. The CDR3 nucleotides are TGTGCCAGCTCACCATTCGCGGAGAGCAATCAGCCCCAGCATTTT. This gives the protein CASSPFAESNQPQHF.

This chain connects TRBV7-2 to TRBJ2-5; 11 positions agree with TRBD2. CDR1 and CDR2 (germline): SGHTA, FQGNSA. V dropped 5 bases and J dropped 5; count of bases not matched to a gene: 4. The CDR3 extends over 14 amino acids. In DNA, the CDR3 is TGTGCCAGCAGCCTTAGCGGGGGGGCGGAGACCCAGTACTTC. Translation gives CASSLSGGAETQYF.

The chain carries TRBV7-6 and TRBJ2-7, with 11 bases that match TRBD1. Germline lookup yields CDR1 SGHVS and CDR2 FNYEAQ. V dropped 5 bases and J dropped 7; count of bases not matched to a gene: 10. The CDR3 length is 15 residues. In nucleotides, the CDR3 is TGTGCCAGCAGCAGAGCCGGGACAGGGGGTGAGGAGCAGTACTTC. Its protein is CASSRAGTGGEEQYF.

The chain has TRBV25-1 and TRBJ1-4, with TRBD1 matching over 7 bases. The CDR3 contains 15 residues. Germline CDR1 reads MGHDK; CDR2 reads SYGVNS. Trimming at V came to 1 base and at J to 8 bases, leaving 7 bases not matched to a gene. CDR3 amino acids: CASSEWSTGSEKLFF. CDR3 nucleotides: TGTGCCAGCAGTGAATGGTCGACAGGGTCGGAAAAACTGTTTTTT.

The gene calls are TRBV6-5 and TRBJ2-7; D not resolved. V lost 5 bases and J 3 bases, leaving 14 bases between the germline ends. Germline V CDR1 and CDR2: MNHEY, SVGAGI. This CDR3 has 14 residues. This chain's CDR3 is CASSPVPSGYEQYF. CDR3 DNA: TGTGCCAGCAGTCCCGTGCCGTCGGGCTACGAGCAGTACTTC.

CDR3 sequence: CASSRYDTTYGYTF. In nucleotides, the CDR3 is TGCGCCAGCAGCCGGTATGACACGACCTATGGCTACACCTTC. The rearrangement links TRBV4-3 to TRBJ1-2; D not resolved. Germline loops: CDR1 LGHNA, CDR2 YSLEER. This CDR3 region has 14 residues. V lost 4 bases to trimming and J lost 4 bases, with 13 bases between them.

J is TRBJ2-7 and V is TRBV12-5; 8 bases align to TRBD2. V lost 5 bases to trimming and J lost 5 bases; unmatched junction nucleotides: 11. This CDR3 is 15 amino acids long. Germline V CDR1 and CDR2: LGHNT, FRNRAP. The CDR3: CASGLWLAGGDEQYF. For the CDR3, the DNA is TGTGCTAGTGGTCTGTGGCTAGCCGGGGGGGACGAGCAGTACTTC. Based on the CDR3 plus reference TRBV12-5 and TRBJ2-7, the full variable domain is DARVTQTPRHKVTEMGQEVTMRCQPILGHNTVFWYRQTMMQGLELLAYFRNRAPLDDSGMPKDRFSAEMPDATLATLKIQPSEPRDSAVYFCASGLWLAGGDEQYFGPGTRLTVT.

The V and J genes are TRBV30 and TRBJ1-2, with 8 bases matching TRBD1. V was pared by 2 bases and J by 7 bases, with 6 bases of the junction left unmatched. The CDR3 has 13 amino acids. The germline gives CDR1 GTSNPN, CDR2 SVGIG (reference sequence). The CDR3 region has the DNA TGTGCCTGGAGTACCTCGACAGGGGCTGGCTACACCTTC. The encoded protein is CAWSTSTGAGYTF. Complete variable domain (other parts from reference TRBV30 and TRBJ1-2): SQTIHQWPATLVQPVGSPLSLECTVEGTSNPNLYWYRQAAGRGLQLLFYSVGIGQISSEVPQNLSASRPQDRQFILSSKKLLLSDSGFYLCAWSTSTGAGYTFGSGTRLTVV.

This clone appeared a single time. V is TRBV7-3 and J is TRBJ2-3; D unresolved. This CDR3 comprises 13 residues. Trimming stripped 2 bases from V and 1 base from J, with 4 bases between. Germline-derived CDR1 and CDR2 are SGHTA and FQGTGA. The CDR3, as DNA: TGTGCCAGCAGCTTAGGAGGCACAGATACGCAGTATTTT. Its translation is CASSLGGTDTQYF. The full variable domain, in which reference TRBV7-3 and TRBJ2-3 provide the parts outside the CDR3, is GAGVSQTPSNKVTEKGKYVELRCDPISGHTALYWYRQSLGQGPEFLIYFQGTGAADDSGLPNDRFFAVRPEGSVSTLKIQRTERGDSAVYLCASSLGGTDTQYFGPGTRLTVL.

This sequence joins TRBV7-2 and TRBJ1-2; D unresolved. Germline CDR1 SGHTA, CDR2 FQGNSA. This CDR3 has 14 amino acids. Trimming cost V 0 bases and J 4 bases, with 9 bases left between them. The CDR3 loop is CASSLATETYGYTF. DNA for the CDR3: TGTGCCAGCAGCTTAGCCACAGAAACCTATGGCTACACCTTC.

The chain links TRBV7-2 to TRBJ2-7; possibly TRBD1 for D (7 bases). Trimming shortened V by 2 bases and J by 6 bases, and 17 bases separated the two germline ends. Germline CDR1 and CDR2: SGHTA and FQGNSA. CDR3 length: 15 residues. CDR3 DNA sequence: TGTGCCAGCAGCTTAAATTTTGGAGGGGGCGGCGAGCAGTACTTC. This gives the protein CASSLNFGGGGEQYF.

The chain has TRBV4-3 and TRBJ1-5; no definite D call. The CDR3 is 15 residues long. The germline V and J ends were trimmed by 4 bases and 0 bases, with 10 bases remaining between them. Germline V lookup: CDR1 LGHNA, CDR2 YSLEER. This CDR3 reads CASSLGPYSNQPQHF. CDR3 bases: TGCGCCAGCAGCCTGGGCCCTTATAGCAATCAGCCCCAGCATTTT.

This chain uses TRBV6-5 with TRBJ2-2, with D possibly being TRBD2 (6 bases). CDR3 length: 16 amino acids. CDR1 and CDR2 from the germline V gene are MNHEY and SVGAGI. Trimming shortened V by 2 bases and J by 5 bases, and 15 bases separated the two germline ends. CDR3 coding DNA: TGTGCCAGCAGTTACGGGACTGCAACCCGGACCGGGGAGCTGTTTTTT. It is translated as CASSYGTATRTGELFF.

This clone came up a few times. This sequence joins TRBV6-5 and TRBJ1-3; no definite D call. The CDR3 covers 15 residues. The germline V gene has CDR1 MNHEY and CDR2 SVGAGI. Trimming removed 4 bases at V and 0 bases at J, with 10 bases between. The CDR3 nucleotides are TGTGCCAGCAGTTTATCTGGGCGCTCTGGAAACACCATATATTTT. Protein sequence: CASSLSGRSGNTIYF.

The chain recombines TRBV6-5 with TRBJ1-2; a weak D match, TRBD1 (6 bases). This CDR3 spans 13 amino acids. Germline CDR1 and CDR2: MNHEY and SVGAGI. The V end was cut by 2 bases, the J end by 7 bases, with 11 bases between. CDR3 loop: CASSYQTGSGYTF. CDR3 DNA sequence: TGTGCCAGCAGTTACCAAACAGGGAGTGGCTACACCTTC.

This clone has only a few counts. The CDR3 nucleotides are TGCGCCAGCAGCCAAACCCCAGGGACAGCAGGGGAAAAACTGTTTTTT. Its protein is CASSQTPGTAGEKLFF. The rearrangement joins TRBV4-1 to TRBJ1-4; 7 positions agree with TRBD1. This CDR3 contains 16 residues. The germline V gene encodes CDR1 MGHRA and CDR2 YSYEKL. Trimming cost V 2 bases and J 8 bases; bases outside gene matches: 11.

CDR3 nucleotide sequence: TGCGCCAGCAGCTTGGGGCAGATCTCCTATAATTCACCCCTCCACTTT. Protein sequence: CASSLGQISYNSPLHF. This chain links TRBV5-1 with TRBJ1-6; D not certain. From germline, CDR1 is SGHRS and CDR2 YFSETQ. The germline V and J ends were trimmed by 0 bases and 0 bases, with 7 bases remaining between them. The CDR3 is 16 amino acids.